The 13 T cell receptor beta chains given below trace back to one sample, sequenced in a study of blood T cells in healthy people across ages. The second PCR ran about 6 to 11 cycles with a sample-barcoded 5' primer and J-beta primers. One entry per CDR3 protein, called by TCRdb with MiXCR from the 5' RACE reads. The data hold 1.5 million to 2 million distinct CDR3 sequences, with about 30% observed a single time. The sample taken for sequencing was blood. These receptors all stem from a woman aged 25 to 45 in good health.

The rearrangement uses TRBV2 and TRBJ2-1; TRBD2 aligns across 11 bases. The CDR3 has 15 residues. Germline V gives CDR1 SNHLY, CDR2 FYNNEI. The J segment lost 4 bases and the V segment lost 6 bases, leaving 5 bases of the junction unmatched. CDR3 sequence: CASRVGLAVYNEQFF. In nucleotides, the CDR3 is TGTGCCAGCAGGGTGGGACTAGCGGTTTACAATGAGCAGTTCTTC. Full variable domain (outside the CDR3, taken from reference TRBV2 and TRBJ2-1): EPEVTQTPSHQVTQMGQEVILRCVPISNHLYFYWYRQILGQKVEFLVSFYNNEISEKSEIFDDQFSVERPDGSNFTLKIRSTKLEDSAMYFCASRVGLAVYNEQFFGPGTRLTVL.

This clonotype has ten or more counts. This chain joins TRBV29-1 and TRBJ2-4; 8 positions match TRBD2. The CDR3 totals 13 residues. The germline V gene has CDR1 SQVTM and CDR2 ANQGSEA. Trimming took 4 bases from V and 10 from J; bases not matched to a gene: 9. In DNA form, the CDR3 reads TGCAGCGTTGTTAGCGGGGTTAGTTGGATTCAGTACTTC. It codes for CSVVSGVSWIQYF.

At least ten counts were recorded for this clonotype. In nucleotides, the CDR3 is TGCGCCAGCAGCGCAGGGACAGCCTCCTACGAGCAGTACTTC. This codes for CASSAGTASYEQYF. J is TRBJ2-7 and V is TRBV5-1, with TRBD1 matching 7 bases. Germline trimming cut 4 bases from V and 0 bases from J; bases unmatched to any gene: 4. CDR1 and CDR2 from the germline V gene are SGHRS and YFSETQ. The CDR3 runs 14 residues.

This clonotype occurred a few times. V and J are TRBV20-1 and TRBJ2-7; D perhaps matches TRBD2 (5 bases). This CDR3 spans 16 amino acids. From germline, CDR1 is DFQATT and CDR2 SNEGSKA (reference sequence). Trimming stripped 2 bases from V and 4 bases from J, with 21 bases between. Here the CDR3 reads CSARSTPSTGSYEQYF. CDR3 bases: TGCAGTGCTAGATCGACTCCTTCCACGGGGTCTTACGAGCAGTACTTC.

This clonotype was recorded a few times. The chain couples TRBV4-1 to TRBJ2-1, with TRBD1 as a possible D gene (5 bases). This CDR3 is 13 amino acids long. V was clipped by 0 bases and J by 10 bases, with 10 bases between them. Looked up from germline, CDR1 is MGHRA and CDR2 is YSYEKL. The CDR3 region has the DNA TGCGCCAGCAGCCAAGATCAGGGTGGCGAGCAGTTCTTC. Encoded protein: CASSQDQGGEQFF.

The rearrangement links TRBV5-1 to TRBJ1-1; D perhaps matches TRBD1 (6 bases). This CDR3 region has 14 residues. Germline-derived CDR1 and CDR2 are SGHRS and YFSETQ. Trimming cost V 1 base and J 4 bases, with 11 bases left between them. The CDR3, as DNA: TGCGCCAGCAGCTTGATGGGGGCCCCCACTGAAGCTTTCTTT. Translation gives CASSLMGAPTEAFF.

The chain couples TRBV11-2 to TRBJ2-1; 10 nucleotides line up with TRBD1. The CDR3 extends over 16 amino acids. Per germline, CDR1 SGHAT and CDR2 FQNNGV. The ends lost 3 bases at V and 4 bases at J; junction bases unmatched: 6. This CDR3 reads CASSFTGTGVYNEQFF. CDR3 bases: TGTGCCAGCAGCTTCACCGGGACAGGGGTGTACAATGAGCAGTTCTTC.

The chain uses TRBV10-3 and TRBJ2-7, with 9 positions matching TRBD1. The CDR3 covers 14 residues. The V gene's germline CDR1 is ENHRY and CDR2 SYGVKD. Trimming at V came to 8 bases and at J to 3 bases, leaving 8 bases not matched to a gene. The CDR3 is CAIRLGQGNYEQYF. For the CDR3, the DNA is TGTGCCATCCGTCTGGGACAGGGTAACTACGAGCAGTACTTC.

This clonotype has a handful of counts. At one boundary the junction diverges from the germline segment, which might be a read error. The chain employs TRBV5-6 and TRBJ2-1; 7 bases are shared with TRBD2. This CDR3 spans 15 amino acids. From germline, CDR1 is SGHDT and CDR2 YYEEEE. The CDR3 coding sequence is TGTGCCAGCAGCTTGCGGGGGGTAGGCTACAGTGAGCAGTTCTTC. Protein sequence: CASSLRGVGYSEQFF.

This clonotype was observed at least ten times. The chain uses TRBV7-9 and TRBJ2-5, with 7 bases identical to TRBD1. Germline-derived CDR1 and CDR2 are SEHNR and FQNEAQ (reference sequence). The CDR3 has 13 residues. Unmatched junction bases numbered 3, after V lost 5 bases and J lost 3 bases. The CDR3 spells CASSTGTEETQYF. DNA for the CDR3: TGTGCCAGCAGCACCGGGACAGAAGAGACCCAGTACTTC.

This clonotype was found a few times. The V and J genes are TRBV7-3 and TRBJ2-5, with a weak D call TRBD2 (7 bases). The CDR3 extends over 14 amino acids. In germline, CDR1 is SGHTA, CDR2 FQGTGA. With 5 bases removed from V and 5 bases from J, the gap between germline ends came to 15 bases. The CDR3 DNA reads as TGTGCCAGCAGCGCCTTCGGCGGGGGCGAGACCCAGTACTTC. Translated: CASSAFGGGETQYF.

This clonotype was observed many times. This CDR3 reads CASSFVEQYF. Here the CDR3 DNA reads TGTGCCAGCAGTTTTGTCGAGCAGTACTTC. The chain joins TRBV28 to TRBJ2-7; D gene unclear. Trimming left V 3 bases short and J 6 bases short, with 3 bases between. Germline V gene lookup returns CDR1 MDHEN and CDR2 SYDVKM. This CDR3 is built from 10 residues.

This clonotype was counted only a few times. The chain couples TRBV5-1 to TRBJ2-7, with D perhaps TRBD2 (6 bases). The V end was cut by 4 bases, the J end by 6 bases, with 11 bases between. The CDR3 contains 12 residues. CDR1 SGHRS and CDR2 YFSETQ come from the germline V gene. CDR3 sequence (DNA): TGCGCCAGCAGCGGGAACGGGGGCGAGCAGTACTTC. It yields the protein CASSGNGGEQYF.